These T cell receptor beta chains were read from a single sample in a study of blood T cell repertoires in COVID-19. Sequencing was performed with immunoSEQ multiplex PCR; in TCRdb, only in-frame clones are kept and a portion is missing. Here the sample spans roughly 34,000 clones, 77% being singletons. The sequenced material came from peripheral blood. These receptors originate from a human donor in a cohort sampled during active COVID-19. Both conserved end residues are part of each CDR3. A D gene is named only where the DNA matches it firmly. Expanded clones are given a class, and other clones once, few, many or no size at all.

v_call	clone_size	d_call	j_call	cdr3_nt	cdr3_aa
TRBV5-1	.	.	TRBJ1-1	TGCGCCAGCAGGAGGGACACTCAAAGAAACACTGAAGCTTTCTTT	CASRRDTQRNTEAFF
TRBV19	.	TRBD1	TRBJ2-7	TGTGCCAGCTCAGACAGGGGGCGCCAAGAGCAGTACTTC	CASSDRGRQEQYF
TRBV28	.	TRBD1	TRBJ2-3	TGTGCCAGCAGAGACAGGGTAACAGATACGCAGTATTTT	CASRDRVTDTQYF
TRBV7-8	.	TRBD2	TRBJ2-5	TGTGCCAGCAGCAATCGAGCGGGGGGCGGGTTGGAGACCCAGTACTTC	CASSNRAGGGLETQYF
TRBV27	.	.	TRBJ2-7	TGTGCCAGCAGTTTAAACTACCGGTCCGACGGGGTTTTAGGGTACTTC	CASSLNYRSDGVLGYF
TRBV4-2	.	TRBD1	TRBJ1-5	TGTGCCAGCAGCTCAGGACAGGGGGCTGGCAATCAGCCCCAGCATTTT	CASSSGQGAGNQPQHF
TRBV29-1	few	.	TRBJ2-3	TGCAGCGGGCGGAAATCTAGCACAGATACGCAGTATTTT	CSGRKSSTDTQYF
TRBV5-1	.	.	TRBJ2-2	TGCGCCAGCAGCTTGGTAGGTCCCAGCGACACCGGGGAGCTGTTTTTT	CASSLVGPSDTGELFF
TRBV7-2	many	TRBD1	TRBJ2-1	TGTGCCAGCAGCTTAGCTCACCCCCGGGACAGGGGGCGGGGAGAGCAGTTCTTC	CASSLAHPRDRGRGEQFF
TRBV5-1	.	TRBD1	TRBJ1-3	TGCGCCAGCAGCCCGGGGACAGATGGAAACACCATATATTTT	CASSPGTDGNTIYF
TRBV7-9	.	TRBD1	TRBJ2-2	TGTGCCAGCAGCAAGACAGGGAACGGGGAGCTGTTTTTT	CASSKTGNGELFF
TRBV21-1	once	.	TRBJ2-1	TGTGCCAGCAGCACGCGGACTAGCGGGAGCCAAAATGAGCAGTTCTTC	CASSTRTSGSQNEQFF
TRBV28	.	.	TRBJ2-2	TGTGCCAGCAGCTCGACAGCCCGTCGTCCCGGGGAGCTGTTTTTT	CASSSTARRPGELFF
TRBV7-7	.	TRBD1	TRBJ2-7	TGTGCCAGCAGCTTGGACAGGGGGGACGAGCAGTACTTC	CASSLDRGDEQYF
TRBV20-1	once	TRBD2	TRBJ2-3	TGCAGTGCTAGTAGTCTAGCGGGAGGGGATACGCAGTATTTT	CSASSLAGGDTQYF
TRBV3-1/TRBV3-2	.	.	TRBJ1-6	TGTGCCAGCAGCCCGAGACAGAATAATTATAATTCACCCCTCCACTTT	CASSPRQNNYNSPLHF
TRBV7-2	once	.	TRBJ2-5	TGTGCCAGCAGCTTAGTTGGAGCCGTAACCGCCCGGTACTTC	CASSLVGAVTARYF
TRBV28	.	TRBD2	TRBJ2-3	TGTGCCAGCAGTTTCCTCCTAGCGGGAGGGATTACTAGCACAGATACGCAGTATTTT	CASSFLLAGGITSTDTQYF
TRBV11-2	.	TRBD2	TRBJ2-7	TGTGCCAGCAGCTTAGTACGACTAGCGGGTTCCTACGAGCAGTACTTC	CASSLVRLAGSYEQYF
TRBV28	.	TRBD2	TRBJ2-7	TGTGCCAGCAGTTCATTTAGCGGGAGGGCCCTCGACGAGCAGTACTTC	CASSSFSGRALDEQYF
TRBV2	.	.	TRBJ1-1	TGTGCCAGCAGTGATAAAGGAGGGTTGGGGAAAGCTTTCTTT	CASSDKGGLGKAFF
TRBV5-4	.	.	TRBJ2-2	TGTGCCACCAACCAGGGTGGGAACACCGGGGAGCTGTTTTTT	CATNQGGNTGELFF
TRBV5-1	.	.	TRBJ2-1	TGCGCCAGCAGCTTGGCCACCAGGGGCAATGAGCAGTTCTTC	CASSLATRGNEQFF